This T cell receptor beta chain was recorded in a study of radiation and T cells in renal cell carcinoma. Study summary: Nephrectomy followed 15 Gy stereotactic body radiation by 4 weeks. Study-level points and caveats: No pretreatment tumor biopsies were available for baseline clonotypes. From baseline, blood top tumor clonotypes peaked at 2 weeks post-radiation.

In the case of this clone: Its antigen remains unidentified.

This CDR3 is built from 15 residues. Germline V lookup: CDR1 LNHDA, CDR2 SQIVND (reference sequence). The ends lost 6 bases at V and 8 bases at J; junction bases unmatched: 12. Time point denoted: blood 2 weeks post-SBRT. Treatment: 15 Gy SBRT to primary tumor, nephrectomy 4 weeks later. Radiation-treated patients gave blood at baseline, week 2 and week 4. Sequencing used immunoSEQ multiplex PCR; TCRdb keeps in-frame clones, though not all of them. This sample has some 120,000 clones, with 88% found just once. The specimen was blood, collected from a patient whose treatment included radiotherapy and nephrectomy. The genes are TRBV19 and TRBJ2-1; TRBD1 agrees at 8 bases. The receptor comes from a woman aged 70-85 years with renal cell carcinoma. Here the CDR3 reads CASRDGQGGIHEQFF. CDR3 coding DNA: TGTGCCAGTAGAGACGGACAGGGTGGGATCCATGAGCAGTTCTTC. The full variable domain, completed using reference TRBV19 and TRBJ2-1, is DGGITQSPKYLFRKEGQNVTLSCEQNLNHDAMYWYRQDPGQGLRLIYYSQIVNDFQKGDIAEGYSVSREKKESFPLTVTSAQKNPTAFYLCASRDGQGGIHEQFFGPGTRLTVL.